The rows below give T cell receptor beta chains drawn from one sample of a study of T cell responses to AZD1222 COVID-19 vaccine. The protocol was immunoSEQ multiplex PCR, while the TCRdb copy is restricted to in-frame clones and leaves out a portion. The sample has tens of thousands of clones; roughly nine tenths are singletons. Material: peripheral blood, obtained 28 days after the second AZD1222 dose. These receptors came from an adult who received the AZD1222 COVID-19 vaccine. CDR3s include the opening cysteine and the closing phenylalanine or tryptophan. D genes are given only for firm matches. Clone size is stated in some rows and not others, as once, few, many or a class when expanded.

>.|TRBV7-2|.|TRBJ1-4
CASSLRVRGEKLFF
TGTGCCAGCAGCTTACGGGTGAGAGGTGAAAAACTGTTTTTT
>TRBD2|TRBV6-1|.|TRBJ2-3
CASSEGLTSGSTDTQYF
TGTGCCAGCAGTGAAGGGCTGACTAGCGGGTCTACAGATACGCAGTATTTT
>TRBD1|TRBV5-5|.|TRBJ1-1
CASSLAIRGPRGAEAFF
TGTGCCAGCAGCTTGGCTATCAGGGGGCCCCGGGGGGCTGAAGCTTTCTTT
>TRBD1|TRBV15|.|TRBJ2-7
CATSRDGQGEQYF
TGTGCCACCAGCAGGGATGGACAGGGCGAGCAGTACTTC
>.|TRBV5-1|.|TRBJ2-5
CASSLAPPGTQYF
TGCGCCAGCAGCTTGGCCCCCCCGGGGACCCAGTACTTC
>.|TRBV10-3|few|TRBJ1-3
CATSRTLYFQGSGGNTIYF
TGTGCCACCTCTAGGACTCTTTACTTTCAGGGGAGTGGGGGAAACACCATATATTTT
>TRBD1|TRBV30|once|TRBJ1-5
CAWSGDRDQPQHF
TGTGCCTGGAGTGGGGACAGGGATCAGCCCCAGCATTTT
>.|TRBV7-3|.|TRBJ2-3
CASSLIRGALNTQYF
TGTGCCAGCAGCTTAATTCGGGGGGCGTTAAATACGCAGTATTTT
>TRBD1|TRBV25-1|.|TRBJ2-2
CASSERQGASGELFF
TGTGCCAGCAGTGAAAGACAGGGGGCGTCCGGGGAGCTGTTTTTT
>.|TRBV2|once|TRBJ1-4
CAITSNEKLFF
TGTGCCATTACGTCTAATGAAAAACTGTTTTTT
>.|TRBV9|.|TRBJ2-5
CASSVGWRQETQYF
TGTGCCAGCAGCGTAGGGTGGCGCCAAGAGACCCAGTACTTC
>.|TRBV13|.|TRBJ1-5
CASSLGTGHRGNQPQHF
TGTGCCAGCAGCTTAGGCACCGGGCATCGGGGCAATCAGCCCCAGCATTTT
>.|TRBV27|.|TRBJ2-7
CASSSVRGPYEQYF
TGTGCCAGCAGTTCAGTCCGAGGTCCCTACGAGCAGTACTTC
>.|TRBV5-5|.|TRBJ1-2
CASTLEPGHLGGYGYTF
TGTGCCAGCACTCTGGAACCGGGACACCTAGGGGGTTATGGCTACACCTTC
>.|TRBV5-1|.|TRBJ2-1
CASSLGLDGSGEQFF
TGCGCCAGCAGCTTGGGTCTAGACGGGTCGGGGGAGCAGTTCTTC
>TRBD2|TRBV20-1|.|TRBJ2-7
CSASGTRDEQYF
TGCAGTGCTAGTGGGACTAGGGACGAGCAGTACTTC
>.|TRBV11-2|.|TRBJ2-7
CASSLSFQLAPGDYEQYF
TGTGCCAGCAGCTTAAGTTTTCAGTTGGCCCCGGGAGATTACGAGCAGTACTTC
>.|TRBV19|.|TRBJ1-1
CASSSPRVSNTEAFF
TGTGCCAGTAGTTCCCCGCGGGTTAGTAACACTGAAGCTTTCTTT
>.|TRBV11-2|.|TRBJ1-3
CASSLVSANSGNTIYF
TGTGCCAGCAGCTTAGTGTCGGCGAACTCTGGAAACACCATATATTTT
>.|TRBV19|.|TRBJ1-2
CASSNRGAGQRGNDYGYTF
TGTGCCAGTAGTAACCGGGGGGCCGGACAGAGGGGAAACGACTATGGCTACACCTTC
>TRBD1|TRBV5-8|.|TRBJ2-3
CASSRDRASTDTQYF
TGTGCCAGCAGCCGGGACAGGGCTAGCACAGATACGCAGTATTTT
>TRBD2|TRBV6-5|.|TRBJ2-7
CASSYSQGREGHEQYF
TGTGCCAGCAGTTACTCTCAAGGCAGGGAGGGCCACGAGCAGTACTTC
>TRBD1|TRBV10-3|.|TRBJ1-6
CAIRTGTDHSPLHF
TGTGCCATCAGAACCGGGACAGATCATTCACCCCTCCACTTT
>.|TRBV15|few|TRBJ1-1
CATSREARAEAFF
TGTGCCACCAGCAGAGAAGCTCGTGCTGAAGCTTTCTTT
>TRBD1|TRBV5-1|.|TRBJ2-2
CASSPDRENTGELFF
TGCGCCAGCAGCCCTGACAGGGAAAACACCGGGGAGCTGTTTTTT
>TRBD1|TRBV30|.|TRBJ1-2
CACYSTGDWVYGYTF
TGTGCCTGTTACTCTACAGGGGATTGGGTATATGGCTACACCTTC
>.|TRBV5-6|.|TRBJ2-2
CASSLERRTGELFF
TGTGCCAGCAGCTTGGAACGACGCACCGGGGAGCTGTTTTTT